This T cell receptor beta chain comes out of a study of cytomegalovirus exposure and HLA in healthy donors. Study-level results: Several of the most significant clusters were apparently associated with common viral pathogens in a later analysis. Reportedly, HLA-A and HLA-B alleles of most subjects were accurately predicted from TCR beta.

Amplification used 60 Vbeta primers and 13 Jbeta primers. The table came from immunoSEQ multiplex PCR; TCRdb's copy has only in-frame clones and leaves some out. The sample lists 150,000 to 200,000 clones; approximately 79% were seen once. On this clone itself: Its target is not known.

The receptor was derived from a man aged 55-75 years in good health and CMV-seronegative. Sequenced material: PBMCs.

The DNA for the CDR3 is TGTGCCAGCAGGCGGACTAGCGGGCTCGAGCAGTACTTC. It specifies CASRRTSGLEQYF. The chain recombines TRBV27 with TRBJ2-7; 11 bases line up with TRBD2. V was clipped by 6 bases and J by 6 bases; unmatched bases: 4. From germline, CDR1 is MNHEY and CDR2 SMNVEV (reference sequence). This CDR3 is built from 13 residues.